This T cell receptor beta chain is from a study of shared clonotypes between healthy human individuals. Authors' data handling: Junction-only sequences produced by ImmunoSEQ had no quality scores, so filtering differed. Measured with immunoSEQ multiplex PCR; TCRdb has only the in-frame clones, and not every one. The DNA was the basis for D and trimming; V, J and clone size are from that table. Of approximately 2.3 million clones listed, over 90% are singletons. V dropped 4 bases and J dropped 4 bases, with 17 bases sitting between them. The CDR3 contains 15 residues. Per the germline V gene, CDR1 is SGHDT and CDR2 is YYEEEE. On this clone: Its antigen is still unknown.

Study outcomes and limitations: Shared clonotypes across all four donors exceeded non-shared ones in generation probability.

Researchers partitioned CD4+ cells into CD45RA+ naive and CD45RA-negative memory subsets. Sequences were obtained from naive CD4+ T cells from PBMCs. This sample's subset: CD45RA+ positively selected. The sequence derives from a man younger than 35 in good health. Some clones in this sample may be carry-over from other donors' samples. This rearrangement joins TRBV5-6 to TRBJ1-1; no definite D call. CDR3 sequence: CASSQSGSGSTEAFF. The CDR3 coding sequence is TGTGCCAGCAGCCAGTCGGGTTCCGGGAGCACTGAAGCTTTCTTT.